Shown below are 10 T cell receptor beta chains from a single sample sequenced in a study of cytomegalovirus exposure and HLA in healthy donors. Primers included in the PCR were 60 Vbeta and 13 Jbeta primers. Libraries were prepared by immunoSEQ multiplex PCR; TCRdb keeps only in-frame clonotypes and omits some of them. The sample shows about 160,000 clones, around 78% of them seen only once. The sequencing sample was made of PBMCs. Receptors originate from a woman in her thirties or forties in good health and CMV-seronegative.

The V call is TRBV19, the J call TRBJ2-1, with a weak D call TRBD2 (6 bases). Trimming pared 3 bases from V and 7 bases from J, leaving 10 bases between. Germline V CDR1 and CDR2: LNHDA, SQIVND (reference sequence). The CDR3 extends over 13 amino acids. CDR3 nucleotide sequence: TGTGCCAGTAGTATGACTAGGGGTAATGAGCAGTTCTTC. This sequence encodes CASSMTRGNEQFF.

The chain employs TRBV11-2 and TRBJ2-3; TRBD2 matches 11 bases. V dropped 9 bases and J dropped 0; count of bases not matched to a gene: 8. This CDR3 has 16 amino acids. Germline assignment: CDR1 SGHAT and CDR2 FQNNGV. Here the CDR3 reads CASTDSGRDSTDTQYF. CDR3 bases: TGTGCCAGTACCGATAGCGGGAGGGATAGCACAGATACGCAGTATTTT.

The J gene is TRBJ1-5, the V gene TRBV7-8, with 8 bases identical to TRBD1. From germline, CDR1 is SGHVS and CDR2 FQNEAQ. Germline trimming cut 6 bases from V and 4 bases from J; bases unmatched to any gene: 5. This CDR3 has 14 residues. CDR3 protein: CASRQQGGNQPQHF. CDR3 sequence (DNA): TGTGCCAGCAGGCAACAGGGGGGAAATCAGCCCCAGCATTTT.

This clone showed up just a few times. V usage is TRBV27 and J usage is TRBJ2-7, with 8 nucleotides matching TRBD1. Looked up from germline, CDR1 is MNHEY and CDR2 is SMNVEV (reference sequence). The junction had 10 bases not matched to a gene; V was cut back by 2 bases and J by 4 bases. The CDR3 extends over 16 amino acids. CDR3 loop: CASSLGQGDDSYEQYF. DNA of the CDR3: TGTGCCAGCAGTTTAGGACAGGGAGATGATTCTTACGAGCAGTACTTC.

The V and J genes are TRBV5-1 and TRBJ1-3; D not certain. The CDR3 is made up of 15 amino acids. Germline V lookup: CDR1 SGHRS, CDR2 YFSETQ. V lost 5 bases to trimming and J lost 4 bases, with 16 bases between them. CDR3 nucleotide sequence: TGCGCCAGCAGACCCAGCGGCGTATACGGAAACACCATATATTTT. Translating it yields CASRPSGVYGNTIYF.

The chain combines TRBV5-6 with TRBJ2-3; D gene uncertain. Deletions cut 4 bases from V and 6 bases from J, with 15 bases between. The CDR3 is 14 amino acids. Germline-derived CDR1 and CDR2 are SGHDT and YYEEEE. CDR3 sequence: CASSTTEDWDTQYF. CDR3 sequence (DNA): TGTGCCAGCAGCACGACTGAGGATTGGGATACGCAGTATTTT.

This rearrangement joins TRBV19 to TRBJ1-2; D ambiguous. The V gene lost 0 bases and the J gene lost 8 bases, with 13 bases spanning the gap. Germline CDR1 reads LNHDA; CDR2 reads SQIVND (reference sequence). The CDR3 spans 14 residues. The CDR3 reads CASSIDYPTGGYTF. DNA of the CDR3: TGTGCCAGTAGTATAGACTACCCAACGGGGGGCTACACCTTC. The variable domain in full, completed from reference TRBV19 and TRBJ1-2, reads DGGITQSPKYLFRKEGQNVTLSCEQNLNHDAMYWYRQDPGQGLRLIYYSQIVNDFQKGDIAEGYSVSREKKESFPLTVTSAQKNPTAFYLCASSIDYPTGGYTFGSGTRLTVV.

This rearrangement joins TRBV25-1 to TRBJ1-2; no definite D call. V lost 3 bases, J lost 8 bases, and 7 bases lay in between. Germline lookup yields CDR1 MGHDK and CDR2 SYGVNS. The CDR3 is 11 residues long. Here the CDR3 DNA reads TGTGCCAGCAGTGATCCGGGAGGCTACACCTTC. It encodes CASSDPGGYTF.

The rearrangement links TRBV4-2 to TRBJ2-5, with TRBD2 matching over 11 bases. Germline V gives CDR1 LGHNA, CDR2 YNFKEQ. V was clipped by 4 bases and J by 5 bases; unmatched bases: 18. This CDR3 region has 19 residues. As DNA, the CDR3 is TGTGCCAGCAGCCTCCCTAAGTTGGTAGCGGGAGGGCAGGAGGAGACCCAGTACTTC. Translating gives CASSLPKLVAGGQEETQYF.

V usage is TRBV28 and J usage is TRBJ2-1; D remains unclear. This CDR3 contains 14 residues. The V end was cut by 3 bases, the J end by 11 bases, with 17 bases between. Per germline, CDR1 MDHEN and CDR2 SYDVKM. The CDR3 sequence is CASSFSSQVSKQFF. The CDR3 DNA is TGTGCCAGCAGTTTTTCAAGTCAGGTCAGTAAGCAGTTCTTC.